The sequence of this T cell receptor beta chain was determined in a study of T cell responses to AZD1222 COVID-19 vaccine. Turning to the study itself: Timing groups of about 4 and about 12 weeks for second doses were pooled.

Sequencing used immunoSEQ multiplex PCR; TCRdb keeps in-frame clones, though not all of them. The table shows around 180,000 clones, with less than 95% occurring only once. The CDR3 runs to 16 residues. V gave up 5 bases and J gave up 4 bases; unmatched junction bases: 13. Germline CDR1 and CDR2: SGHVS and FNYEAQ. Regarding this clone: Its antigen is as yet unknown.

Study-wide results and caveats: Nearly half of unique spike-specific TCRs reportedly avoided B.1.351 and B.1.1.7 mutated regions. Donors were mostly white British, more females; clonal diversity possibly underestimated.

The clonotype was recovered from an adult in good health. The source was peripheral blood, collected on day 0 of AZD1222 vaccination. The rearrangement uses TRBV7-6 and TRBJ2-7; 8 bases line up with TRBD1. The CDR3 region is CASSPRLAQGAYEQYF. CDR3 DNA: TGTGCCAGCAGCCCCCGTCTGGCGCAGGGGGCTTACGAGCAGTACTTC.